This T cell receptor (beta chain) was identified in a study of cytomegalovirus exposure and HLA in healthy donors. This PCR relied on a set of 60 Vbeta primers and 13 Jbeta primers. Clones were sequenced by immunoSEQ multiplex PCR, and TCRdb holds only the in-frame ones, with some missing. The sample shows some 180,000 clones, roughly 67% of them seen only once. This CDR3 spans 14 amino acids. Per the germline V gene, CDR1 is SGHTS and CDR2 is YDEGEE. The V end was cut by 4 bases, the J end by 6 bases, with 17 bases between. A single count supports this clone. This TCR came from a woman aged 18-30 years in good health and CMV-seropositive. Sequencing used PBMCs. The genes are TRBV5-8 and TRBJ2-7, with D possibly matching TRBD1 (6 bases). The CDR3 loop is CASSRQTGRGEQYF. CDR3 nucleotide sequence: TGTGCCAGCAGCCGACAGACAGGTCGAGGCGAGCAGTACTTC.